This TCR beta chain was obtained from a study of cytomegalovirus exposure and HLA in healthy donors. Background on the study: Early released data comprised around 85 million unique TCRs from HLA-typed donors.

PCR was performed using 60 Vbeta and 13 Jbeta primers. Sequenced by immunoSEQ multiplex PCR; TCRdb stores in-frame clones only, minus some. The sample lists about 170,000 clones, about 88% occurring once. Points from the study as a whole: Later analysis showed TCR association rates varying by HLA locus, highest for DRB1 and lowest for HLA-C. Further analysis, carried out later, found HLA-associated TCR beta chains more clonally expanded than equally common other chains.

A note on this clone: The antigen is undetermined.

Sequencing was performed on PBMCs. The sequence was obtained from a man younger than 45 in good health and CMV-seropositive.

This CDR3 reads CASSSLQGGVVWEGYTF. CDR3 coding DNA: TGTGCCAGCAGTTCACTACAGGGGGGCGTAGTTTGGGAGGGCTACACCTTC. J is TRBJ1-2 and V is TRBV7-9, with 8 bases matching TRBD1. Germline V gene lookup returns CDR1 SEHNR and CDR2 FQNEAQ (reference sequence). This CDR3 contains 17 residues. V lost 6 bases, J lost 8 bases, and 20 bases stayed unmatched.